This TCR beta chain was captured in a study of T-cell memory formation after mild COVID-19. TCRdb reanalysed the 5' RACE reads using MiXCR and keeps one entry per CDR3 protein. The sample lists 30,000 to 40,000 distinct CDR3 sequences; roughly 11% were seen once. This clonotype was recorded at least ten times. V trimming: 6 bases; J trimming: 1 base; junction bases outside the gene matches: 5. Germline V lookup: CDR1 SQVTM, CDR2 ANQGSEA. The CDR3 loop spans 14 amino acids. The receptor comes from a man between 18 and 35 years old who had mild COVID-19 (a few samples of this study predate the infection). Cell type and time point are not known. What was sequenced was PBMCs or a T cell subset sorted from them (not recorded which). This chain connects TRBV29-1 to TRBJ2-7; 11 bases align to TRBD2. Here the CDR3 DNA reads TGCAGCGTAATGACTAGCGGGGTATCCTACGAGCAGTACTTC. This gives the protein CSVMTSGVSYEQYF.